This T cell receptor beta chain was found in a study of cytomegalovirus exposure and HLA in healthy donors. Study-wide points: Previously analyzed data showed that most TCR beta V segments were productive at a frequency of about 87% or about 30%.

V shed 1 base and J shed 9 bases, with 10 bases lying between them. Germline values: CDR1 LNHNV, CDR2 YYDKDF (reference sequence). CDR3 length: 13 amino acids. As for the donors, each was a healthy bone marrow donor. The PCR ran on 60 Vbeta and 13 Jbeta primers. Measured with immunoSEQ multiplex PCR; TCRdb has only the in-frame clones, and not every one. The top ten hold 1.2% of the sample, which has some 120,000 clones, around 81% seen once. As to this clone: Its specificity is not known.

The source is a female donor in good health and CMV-seronegative. The sequenced material came from PBMCs. The J gene is TRBJ2-1, the V gene TRBV15; TRBD2 might be the D (5 bases). The CDR3 loop is CATSRGPAGEQFF. As DNA, the CDR3 is TGTGCCACCAGCAGAGGCCCGGCGGGTGAGCAGTTCTTC.